This T cell receptor beta chain came from a study of T cell repertoires in cytomegalovirus infection. Looking at the study overall: Public TCR beta signatures indicated both CMV infection and matching HLA type. Study outcomes and limitations: Carriers of CMV and the relevant HLA type were discriminated by public TCR beta frequency. Dominant in the ex vivo response were TCR beta clonotypes restricted by HLA-C and specific for CMV.

Comment on this clonotype: Its antigen remains unidentified.

MiXCR, run by TCRdb on the reads, gives a single entry per CDR3 protein. The table records approximately 180,000 distinct CDR3 sequences, 8% to 10% of them present only once. This CDR3 spans 13 amino acids. Germline V gene lookup returns CDR1 DFQATT and CDR2 SNEGSKA (reference sequence). V lost 3 bases and J lost 1, with 9 bases in between. Specimen: PBMCs. This sequence was found in a human donor in good health (CMV status not recorded). Some clones in this sample may be carry-over from other donors' samples. The chain uses TRBV20-1 and TRBJ1-1; D call uncertain. This CDR3 is CSASGYKNTEAFF. The CDR3 DNA reads TGCAGTGCTAGCGGTTACAAGAACACTGAAGCTTTCTTT.